This T cell receptor (beta chain) is from a study of response to subunit inactivated influenza vaccine. Whole-study findings and limits: That few new T cells are recruited by each seasonal influenza vaccination was the authors' suggestion.

Trimming took 3 bases from V and 6 from J; bases not matched to a gene: 7. This CDR3 is 16 amino acids long. Per the germline V gene, CDR1 is MNHEY and CDR2 is SMNVEV (reference sequence). TCRdb itself ran the RT-PCR reads through MiXCR, one entry per CDR3 protein. The repertoire consists of under 850,000 distinct CDR3 sequences, with 18% occurring once and the leading ten covering approximately 10%. On this clonotype: What it recognizes is unknown.

The origin of this receptor is a man in his fifties who received an inactivated influenza vaccine. This chain joins TRBV27 and TRBJ2-1, with 11 bases matching TRBD2. The starting material was PBMCs from blood, obtained 4 to 6 days after vaccination. As DNA, the CDR3 is TGTGCCAGCAGTTTTTACGGACTAGCGGGCCTCAATGAGCAGTTCTTC. Translation: CASSFYGLAGLNEQFF.